This entry lists 28 T cell receptor beta chains sequenced from one sample in a study of blood T cell repertoires in COVID-19. This table comes from immunoSEQ multiplex PCR, and its TCRdb copy is limited to in-frame clones, with some not included. The sample lists under 250,000 clones, roughly 87% occurring once. Input material: peripheral blood. Receptors originate from a man between 18 and 35 years old with active or convalescent COVID-19.

This clone was seen a single time. The genes are TRBV18 and TRBJ2-1, with a weak D call TRBD2 (7 bases). V lost 3 bases and J 0 bases, leaving 15 bases between the germline ends. This CDR3 comprises 17 residues. Germline V gene data show CDR1 as KGHSH and CDR2 as LQKENI. In nucleotides, the CDR3 is TGTGCCAGCTCACCCACCCCGGGGGGCAGCTCCTACAATGAGCAGTTCTTC. Encoded protein: CASSPTPGGSSYNEQFF.

The chain recombines TRBV6-2 or TRBV6-3 with TRBJ2-2; 9 bases map to TRBD1. V shed 5 bases and J 6 bases; nucleotides not matched to a gene: 10. Germline V gene data show CDR1 as MNHEY and CDR2 as SVGEGT. This CDR3 is 16 amino acids long. The CDR3: CASSAPGTGKAGELFF. The DNA of the CDR3 is TGTGCCAGCAGTGCCCCCGGGACAGGGAAAGCCGGGGAGCTGTTTTTT.

J is TRBJ2-5 and V is TRBV25-1; no firm D call. The CDR3 has 14 residues. Trimming left V 5 bases short and J 2 bases short, with 12 bases between. Germline lookup yields CDR1 MGHDK and CDR2 SYGVNS. CDR3: CASSPRNPQETQYF. Written as DNA, the CDR3 is TGTGCCAGCAGTCCGCGGAACCCACAAGAGACCCAGTACTTC.

To note about this clone: Additional DNA sequences in this sample encode the identical CDR3. The chain has TRBV6-5 and TRBJ2-5; tentatively, D is TRBD2 (5 bases). CDR1 MNHEY and CDR2 SVGAGI come from the germline V gene. The CDR3 spans 12 residues. The V end was cut by 2 bases, the J end by 5 bases, with 6 bases between. In DNA, the CDR3 is TGTGCCAGCAGTTACCGAGGGGAGACCCAGTACTTC. Translating gives CASSYRGETQYF.

The chain couples TRBV18 to TRBJ1-1; 7 bases map to TRBD1. Germline V gives CDR1 KGHSH, CDR2 LQKENI. After removal of 1 base from V and 3 bases from J, the junction contained 8 bases not matched to a gene. The CDR3 is 16 amino acids. This CDR3 is CASSPLPQGTDTEAFF. CDR3 coding DNA: TGTGCCAGCTCACCACTCCCACAGGGGACGGACACTGAAGCTTTCTTT.

The rearrangement uses TRBV29-1 and TRBJ2-7, with 8 bases that match TRBD2. The V and J ends lost 6 bases and 5 bases, in that order; junction bases with no gene match: 9. The CDR3 covers 13 residues. Germline loops: CDR1 SQVTM, CDR2 ANQGSEA. CDR3 loop: CSVGRTSFDEQYF. The CDR3 bases are TGCAGCGTAGGTAGGACTAGCTTCGACGAGCAGTACTTC.

The gene calls are TRBV12-3 or TRBV12-4 and TRBJ2-1; tentative D call: TRBD2 (6 bases). The ends were cut back, 10 bases at V and 4 bases at J, with 14 bases in the middle. The CDR3 consists of 13 residues. The CDR3 nucleotides read TGTGCCACCGGAGGGCGGAGATACAATGAGCAGTTCTTC. This translates into CATGGRRYNEQFF.

The chain joins TRBV5-1 to TRBJ2-7; 7 bases are shared with TRBD2. Germline loops: CDR1 SGHRS, CDR2 YFSETQ. V trimming: 1 base; J trimming: 4 bases; junction bases outside the gene matches: 2. The CDR3 spans 13 residues. The CDR3 protein is CASSLRAGYEQYF. CDR3 bases: TGCGCCAGCAGCTTGAGAGCGGGATACGAGCAGTACTTC.

The V gene is TRBV5-1, the J gene TRBJ2-1; TRBD2 matches 10 bases. CDR1 is SGHRS and CDR2 is YFSETQ in the germline V gene. The CDR3 contains 16 residues. The V segment lost 1 base and the J segment 2 bases; nucleotides outside the gene matches: 3. CDR3 bases: TGCGCCAGCAGCTTGTCCAGCGGGGGGGCCTACAATGAGCAGTTCTTC. It translates to CASSLSSGGAYNEQFF.

The rearrangement uses TRBV6-5 and TRBJ2-5; 8 bases agree with TRBD2. Germline values: CDR1 MNHEY, CDR2 SVGAGI. Unmatched junction bases numbered 4, after V lost 3 bases and J lost 4 bases. CDR3 length equals 14 residues. The CDR3 here is CASSYTRGGETQYF. For the CDR3, the DNA is TGTGCCAGCAGTTATACCCGGGGGGGAGAGACCCAGTACTTC.

The chain carries TRBV4-3 and TRBJ2-1, with a tentative D call TRBD2 (6 bases). The germline V gene encodes CDR1 LGHNA and CDR2 YSLEER. The CDR3 loop spans 13 amino acids. The V end lost 1 base, the J end lost 9 bases, and 10 bases lay between the germline ends. The CDR3 sequence is CASSQGRRGEQFF. CDR3 nucleotide sequence: TGCGCCAGCAGCCAAGGTCGGCGGGGTGAGCAGTTCTTC.

The V and J genes are TRBV24-1 and TRBJ1-1; 8 bases agree with TRBD1. Germline V gives CDR1 KGHDR, CDR2 SFDVKD. After removal of 2 bases from V and 11 bases from J, the junction contained 9 bases not matched to a gene. The length of the CDR3 is 14 residues. CDR3 in amino acids: CATSDWRTGYSAFF. The CDR3 DNA is TGTGCCACCAGTGATTGGAGGACAGGGTATAGCGCTTTCTTT.

The chain carries TRBV28 and TRBJ1-3, with TRBD1 matching 7 bases. V lost 4 bases, J lost 0 bases, and 9 bases stayed unmatched. Germline values: CDR1 MDHEN, CDR2 SYDVKM. The CDR3 spans 17 residues. The CDR3 nucleotides read TGTGCCAGCAGTTCTCTAATAGACAGGGACTCTGGAAACACCATATATTTT. Protein product: CASSSLIDRDSGNTIYF.

V gene TRBV6-2 or TRBV6-3 combines with J gene TRBJ2-2; tentative D call: TRBD2 (6 bases). CDR3 length equals 15 residues. V was shortened by 4 bases and J by 2 bases, with 11 bases between the two germline ends. From germline, CDR1 is MNHEY and CDR2 SVGEGT. The CDR3 sequence: CASSSGTSNTGELFF. The DNA of the CDR3 is TGTGCCAGCAGTTCCGGGACTTCCAACACCGGGGAGCTGTTTTTT.

The V and J genes are TRBV28 and TRBJ1-5, with TRBD1 identical over 7 bases. With V trimmed by 5 bases and J by 1 base, 2 bases remained unmatched. Germline V gene sequence: CDR1 MDHEN, CDR2 SYDVKM. CDR3 length: 14 residues. CDR3 sequence: CASSPGGSNQPQHF. The DNA for the CDR3 is TGTGCCAGCAGTCCAGGGGGAAGCAATCAGCCCCAGCATTTT.

The CDR3 loop is CASKGGAVNEKLFF. CDR3 in DNA: TGTGCCAGTAAGGGGGGGGCGGTTAATGAAAAACTGTTTTTT. The gene calls are TRBV6-5 and TRBJ1-4, with D possibly TRBD1 on 6 matching bases. CDR1 MNHEY and CDR2 SVGAGI come from the germline V gene. The CDR3 runs 14 residues. V was pared by 9 bases and J by 4 bases, with 15 bases between.

The rearrangement links TRBV5-8 to TRBJ2-3, with D unclear. Deletions cut 2 bases from V and 6 bases from J, with 10 bases between. Germline CDR1 SGHTS, CDR2 YDEGEE. This CDR3 region has 13 residues. In DNA, the CDR3 is TGTGCCAGCAGCTTCCGAGGAGCTGATACGCAGTATTTT. Its protein is CASSFRGADTQYF.

This chain links TRBV6-6 with TRBJ2-5, with 7 positions matching TRBD1. CDR1 and CDR2 from the germline V gene are MNHNY and SVGAGI (reference sequence). V gave up 5 bases and J gave up 2 bases; unmatched junction bases: 5. This CDR3 has 14 residues. The DNA for the CDR3 is TGTGCCAGCAGTGGACAGGAGAGTCAAGAGACCCAGTACTTC. It encodes CASSGQESQETQYF.

The V call is TRBV3-1 (or the pseudogene TRBV3-2), the J call TRBJ1-2; possible D gene TRBD1, 6 bases. Looked up from germline, CDR1 is LGHDT and CDR2 is YNNKEL (reference sequence). Trimming took 1 base from V and 6 from J, leaving 15 bases between them. This CDR3 spans 15 amino acids. The CDR3 loop reads CASSQGTGIFDGYTF. As DNA, the CDR3 is TGTGCCAGCAGCCAAGGAACAGGGATATTTGATGGCTACACCTTC.

The chain uses TRBV7-2 and TRBJ2-5; D remains unclear. Deletions cut 5 bases from V and 4 bases from J, with 14 bases between. Germline lookup yields CDR1 SGHTA and CDR2 FQGNSA. The CDR3 extends over 14 amino acids. The DNA for the CDR3 is TGTGCCAGCAGCCCATATATTACGGGAGAGACCCAGTACTTC. It translates to CASSPYITGETQYF.

This clone was seen only once. The chain has TRBV7-2 and TRBJ2-7; TRBD1 matches 7 bases. Unmatched junction bases numbered 7, after V lost 5 bases and J lost 3 bases. CDR3 length: 14 amino acids. Germline CDR1 is SGHTA and CDR2 is FQGNSA. The CDR3 DNA follows: TGTGCCAGCAGCCTCCCGGGACAGATCTACGAGCAGTACTTC. Its translation: CASSLPGQIYEQYF.

The V and J genes are TRBV6-5 and TRBJ1-4; unclear D gene. Germline V gene lookup returns CDR1 MNHEY and CDR2 SVGAGI. V lost 6 bases and J lost 7, with 15 bases in between. This CDR3 contains 14 residues. The CDR3 is CASRLLKEGEKLFF. CDR3 coding DNA: TGTGCCAGCAGGCTGCTAAAAGAGGGTGAAAAACTGTTTTTT.

V and J are TRBV6-5 and TRBJ1-2; D perhaps matches TRBD1 (6 bases). Trimming cost V 2 bases and J 0 bases, with 10 bases left between them. The CDR3 loop spans 15 amino acids. Germline CDR1 MNHEY, CDR2 SVGAGI. This chain's CDR3 is CASSYTGNSNYGYTF. The CDR3 DNA reads TGTGCCAGCAGTTACACAGGGAACTCTAACTATGGCTACACCTTC.

The CDR3 coding sequence is TGTGCCAGCAGTTTCCTCCCCCCGACAGGGTCAGACTATGGCTACACCTTC. It specifies CASSFLPPTGSDYGYTF. The chain combines TRBV27 with TRBJ1-2; TRBD1 agrees at 7 bases. CDR3 length equals 17 residues. J gave up 3 bases and V 3 bases, and 13 bases lay outside the gene matches. CDR1 and CDR2 from the germline V gene are MNHEY and SMNVEV (reference sequence).

The chain combines TRBV28 with TRBJ1-1; maybe TRBD1 (5 bases). This CDR3 has 13 amino acids. Trimming shortened V by 7 bases and J by 4 bases, and 13 bases separated the two germline ends. Germline CDR1 MDHEN, CDR2 SYDVKM. CDR3 DNA sequence: TGTGCCAGCACAGTCCCCGGGGGCACTGAAGCTTTCTTT. Protein: CASTVPGGTEAFF. Full variable domain (missing parts from reference TRBV28 and TRBJ1-1): DVKVTQSSRYLVKRTGEKVFLECVQDMDHENMFWYRQDPGLGLRLIYFSYDVKMKEKGDIPEGYSVSREKKERFSLILESASTNQTSMYLCASTVPGGTEAFFGQGTRLTVV.

This rearrangement joins TRBV11-3 to TRBJ2-7; a possible D gene is TRBD1 (5 bases). CDR1 and CDR2 from the germline V gene are SGHNT and YENEEA. The CDR3 is 13 residues long. Between the trimmed V and J ends, which lost 5 bases and 6 bases, there was a span of 14 bases. The CDR3 is CASSEAGNGEQYF. CDR3 nucleotide sequence: TGTGCCAGCAGCGAGGCAGGGAACGGCGAGCAGTACTTC.

The chain employs TRBV4-2 and TRBJ1-2, with 9 bases matching TRBD1. The V segment lost 1 base and the J segment 1 base; nucleotides outside the gene matches: 1. Germline V CDR1 and CDR2: LGHNA, YNFKEQ. The CDR3 has 15 amino acids. The CDR3 spells CASSQGTGVNYGYTF. CDR3 DNA sequence: TGTGCCAGCAGCCAAGGGACAGGGGTTAACTATGGCTACACCTTC.

The chain recombines TRBV27 with TRBJ1-6, with 7 positions matching TRBD1. The V segment lost 3 bases and the J segment 9 bases; nucleotides outside the gene matches: 14. The CDR3 runs to 17 residues. CDR1 MNHEY and CDR2 SMNVEV come from the germline V gene (reference sequence). As DNA, the CDR3 is TGTGCCAGCAGTTTCCCCCCCGGGACAGCGAACAGTTCACCCCTCCACTTT. Encoded protein: CASSFPPGTANSSPLHF.